This passage covers 17 T cell receptor beta chains from one sample sequenced in a study of cytomegalovirus exposure and HLA in healthy donors. The PCR was carried out with 60 Vbeta primers and 13 Jbeta primers. Sequencing used immunoSEQ multiplex PCR; TCRdb keeps in-frame clones, though not all of them. Recorded for this sample: about 40,000 clones. Sequencing was done on a sample of PBMCs. The origin of the receptors is a man aged 25 to 40 in good health and CMV-seronegative.

The rearrangement uses TRBV13 and TRBJ2-2; tentatively, D is TRBD2 (6 bases). The germline CDR1 and CDR2 sequences are PRHDT and FYEKMQ (reference sequence). The V and J ends lost 4 bases and 1 base respectively, with 7 bases between them. The CDR3 covers 14 residues. CDR3 nucleotide sequence: TGTGCCAGCAGCTCGGAGGGGAACACCGGGGAGCTGTTTTTT. It encodes CASSSEGNTGELFF.

The chain couples TRBV2 to TRBJ2-5; 8 bases fit TRBD2. This CDR3 is 14 amino acids long. J was trimmed by 4 bases and V by 5 bases; bases with no gene match: 6. In germline, CDR1 is SNHLY, CDR2 FYNNEI. The CDR3 DNA sequence: TGTGCCAGCAGTCTTCCGGGACTAGGAGAGACCCAGTACTTC. Residues: CASSLPGLGETQYF.

The gene calls are TRBV10-3 and TRBJ1-5, with D perhaps matching TRBD1 (5 bases). Germline-derived CDR1 and CDR2 are ENHRY and SYGVKD. V was cut by 6 bases and J by 7 bases, with 16 bases left in between. This CDR3 has 14 residues. The CDR3 DNA follows: TGTGCCATCAGCCCCCTTGGGGGGACGCAGCCCCAGCATTTT. It translates to CAISPLGGTQPQHF.

This chain uses TRBV27 with TRBJ2-7; 8 bases are shared with TRBD1. The CDR3 runs 15 residues. V was clipped by 1 base and J by 4 bases; unmatched bases: 6. CDR1 is MNHEY and CDR2 is SMNVEV in the germline V gene (reference sequence). For the CDR3, the DNA is TGTGCCAGCAGTTTATACACAGGGGGTCTTTACGAGCAGTACTTC. Translation gives CASSLYTGGLYEQYF.

The V gene is TRBV6-5, the J gene TRBJ1-2, with TRBD1 matching 7 bases. The V and J ends lost 6 bases and 11 bases, in that order; junction bases with no gene match: 12. Germline values: CDR1 MNHEY, CDR2 SVGAGI. CDR3 length: 13 amino acids. The CDR3 sequence is CASRRSRTGRYTF. In nucleotides, the CDR3 is TGTGCCAGCAGGCGAAGCCGGACAGGCCGGTACACCTTC.

The chain joins TRBV5-6 to TRBJ1-1; D is possibly TRBD1 (6 bases). Trimming removed 0 bases at V and 0 bases at J, with 6 bases between. This CDR3 spans 14 amino acids. In germline, CDR1 is SGHDT, CDR2 YYEEEE. CDR3 in amino acids: CASSLGGLNTEAFF. In DNA form, the CDR3 reads TGTGCCAGCAGCTTGGGGGGGCTGAACACTGAAGCTTTCTTT.

The genes are TRBV18 and TRBJ1-1; D unresolved. Trimming shortened V by 5 bases and J by 3 bases, and 10 bases separated the two germline ends. Per the germline V gene, CDR1 is KGHSH and CDR2 is LQKENI. This CDR3 has 13 amino acids. The DNA for the CDR3 is TGTGCCAGCTCATTTGGACTCGACACTGAAGCTTTCTTT. Translation gives CASSFGLDTEAFF.

This chain joins TRBV4-1 and TRBJ1-2, with D unclear. Germline values: CDR1 MGHRA, CDR2 YSYEKL. Trimming removed 0 bases at V and 5 bases at J, with 13 bases between. The CDR3 extends over 15 amino acids. CDR3 nucleotide sequence: TGCGCCAGCAGCCAAGACAGCGAACCCCTGTATGGCTACACCTTC. Translated: CASSQDSEPLYGYTF.

The J gene is TRBJ1-3, the V gene TRBV29-1, with TRBD1 matching over 10 bases. The ends lost 7 bases at V and 3 bases at J; junction bases unmatched: 6. This CDR3 comprises 14 residues. Germline V CDR1 and CDR2: SQVTM, ANQGSEA. This CDR3 is CSAGDRGNGNTIYF. The CDR3 coding sequence is TGCAGCGCCGGGGACAGGGGAAATGGAAACACCATATATTTT.

This chain joins TRBV7-3 and TRBJ2-5, with 7 nucleotides matching TRBD1. Germline V lookup: CDR1 SGHTA, CDR2 FQGTGA. This CDR3 comprises 13 residues. With 1 base clipped from V and 7 bases from J, the junction kept 3 bases outside the gene matches. In nucleotides, the CDR3 is TGTGCCAGCAGCTTAAATCACAGGGGGACCCAGTACTTC. Translating it yields CASSLNHRGTQYF.

This chain joins TRBV4-3 and TRBJ1-1; D is undetermined. CDR3 length equals 13 residues. V was cut by 3 bases and J by 2 bases, with 7 bases left in between. The germline gives CDR1 LGHNA, CDR2 YSLEER. This chain's CDR3 is CASSQYTNTEAFF. The CDR3 DNA is TGCGCCAGCAGCCAGTATACAAACACTGAAGCTTTCTTT.

The rearrangement links TRBV27 to TRBJ2-1; maybe TRBD2 (6 bases). V dropped 2 bases and J dropped 4 bases, with 6 bases sitting between them. Per the germline V gene, CDR1 is MNHEY and CDR2 is SMNVEV (reference sequence). The CDR3 is made up of 13 amino acids. CDR3 loop: CASSLGGYNEQFF. The CDR3 DNA follows: TGTGCCAGCAGTTTAGGAGGGTACAATGAGCAGTTCTTC.

This chain connects TRBV19 to TRBJ2-6, with a tentative D call TRBD1 (6 bases). The CDR3 runs 15 residues. CDR1 and CDR2 from the germline V gene are LNHDA and SQIVND (reference sequence). V was trimmed by 5 bases and J by 0 bases, leaving 8 bases between them. CDR3 sequence: CASSDRHSGANVLTF. The CDR3 DNA is TGTGCCAGTAGTGACAGGCACTCTGGGGCCAACGTCCTGACTTTC.

The chain joins TRBV4-3 to TRBJ2-7; D call uncertain. The germline gives CDR1 LGHNA, CDR2 YSLEER. With 1 base removed from V and 7 bases from J, the gap between germline ends came to 11 bases. The CDR3 length is 13 residues. The CDR3 spells CASSQVEQTEQYF. In DNA form, the CDR3 reads TGCGCCAGCAGCCAAGTTGAACAGACGGAGCAGTACTTC.

V gene TRBV7-2 combines with J gene TRBJ2-1; D may be TRBD2 (5 bases). This CDR3 comprises 14 residues. V was pared by 10 bases and J by 0 bases, with 13 bases between. The germline V gene encodes CDR1 SGHTA and CDR2 FQGNSA. The chain's CDR3 is CAIRRASSYNEQFF. CDR3 DNA sequence: TGTGCCATCCGGCGGGCTAGCTCCTACAATGAGCAGTTCTTC. Complete variable domain (other parts from reference TRBV7-2 and TRBJ2-1): GAGVSQSPSNKVTEKGKDVELRCDPISGHTALYWYRQSLGQGLEFLIYFQGNSAPDKSGLPSDRFSAERTGGSVSTLTIQRTQQEDSAVYLCAIRRASSYNEQFFGPGTRLTVL.

The chain recombines TRBV7-6 with TRBJ2-7; perhaps TRBD1 as D (5 bases). V lost 5 bases to trimming and J lost 1 base, with 18 bases between them. The CDR3 runs to 16 residues. Germline CDR1 is SGHVS and CDR2 is FNYEAQ. The CDR3 sequence is CASSPGLGYRSYEQYF. CDR3 DNA sequence: TGTGCCAGCAGCCCAGGGTTAGGGTATCGATCCTACGAGCAGTACTTC.

This chain uses TRBV30 with TRBJ2-7; TRBD1 might be the D (5 bases). Trimming took off 3 bases at V and 2 bases at J, with 26 bases between the two ends. Germline loops: CDR1 GTSNPN, CDR2 SVGIG (reference sequence). There are 18 residues in the CDR3. The CDR3: CAWRFQKNRPQHAYEQYF. In nucleotides, the CDR3 is TGTGCCTGGAGATTTCAAAAGAACAGGCCACAGCACGCCTACGAGCAGTACTTC.